This T cell receptor (beta chain) was documented in a study of blood T cells in healthy people across ages. It was with a sample-barcoded 5' primer and a J-beta primer mix that a second PCR of roughly 7 to 12 cycles was run. Via MiXCR, TCRdb re-called the 5' RACE reads, giving one row per CDR3 protein. This table has about 1.4 million distinct CDR3 sequences, approximately 60% appearing once. V lost 0 bases and J lost 8; bases outside the gene matches: 5. The CDR3 contains 14 residues. From germline, CDR1 is SGHTS and CDR2 YDEGEE. This TCR was sampled from a man younger than 35 in good health. Specimen: blood. This rearrangement joins TRBV5-8 to TRBJ1-2; 9 bases match TRBD1. CDR3 nucleotides: TGTGCCAGCAGCTTGGGTTGGGACAGGGCAGGCTACACCTTC. It encodes CASSLGWDRAGYTF.